The 9 T cell receptor beta chains below come from one sample, sequenced in a study of T cells after posttransplantation cyclophosphamide. Repertoires were generated with immunoSEQ multiplex PCR, while TCRdb's copy carries only in-frame clones and drops some. Altogether tens of thousands of clones are present, roughly 93% being singletons, with the ten largest covering 2.5% to 3%. Specimen: PBMCs. The receptors were sampled from a young woman in good health and a related stem cell transplant donor.

The rearrangement uses TRBV7-2 and TRBJ2-1; D unclear. The germline CDR1 and CDR2 sequences are SGHTA and FQGNSA. The CDR3 spans 18 residues. Trimming shortened V by 5 bases and J by 4 bases, and 24 bases separated the two germline ends. DNA of the CDR3: TGTGCCAGCAGCCCCCCCCCGGACGGTACACACCATTACAATGAGCAGTTCTTC. Translating gives CASSPPPDGTHHYNEQFF.

Of note for this clone: An end of the junction does not agree with germline; a read error may underlie this. J is TRBJ2-1 and V is TRBV11-2; TRBD2 aligns across 11 bases. The CDR3 contains 13 residues. The germline V gene encodes CDR1 SGHAT and CDR2 FQNNGV. The CDR3 reads CASRLAGGNEQFF. In DNA, the CDR3 is TGTGCCAGCAGATTAGCGGGGGGGAACGAGCAGTTCTTC.

The chain recombines TRBV27 with TRBJ2-1; TRBD2 aligns across 9 bases. Trimming took 6 bases from V and 6 from J; bases not matched to a gene: 9. The CDR3 runs to 15 residues. Germline V gene sequence: CDR1 MNHEY, CDR2 SMNVEV (reference sequence). The CDR3 protein is CASRWGGGVFNEQFF. The CDR3 nucleotides read TGTGCCAGCAGATGGGGCGGGGGGGTATTCAATGAGCAGTTCTTC.

This clone was seen a single time. The chain uses TRBV18 and TRBJ2-5; tentative D call: TRBD1 (6 bases). The germline V and J ends were trimmed by 3 bases and 3 bases, with 11 bases remaining between them. This CDR3 has 14 amino acids. Looked up from germline, CDR1 is KGHSH and CDR2 is LQKENI. CDR3 DNA: TGTGCCAGCTCACCCTGGACAGATAAAGAGACCCAGTACTTC. Amino acids: CASSPWTDKETQYF.

This rearrangement joins TRBV18 to TRBJ1-1, with TRBD1 matching over 11 bases. The CDR3 is 15 amino acids. V lost 3 bases and J lost 7; bases outside the gene matches: 7. Germline CDR1 reads KGHSH; CDR2 reads LQKENI. The CDR3 loop reads CASSPIGTGGVEAFF. The CDR3 nucleotides read TGTGCCAGCTCACCGATTGGGACAGGGGGAGTTGAAGCTTTCTTT.

The CDR3, as DNA: TGTGCCAGCGGACCAAACTATGGCTACACCTTC. Its translation is CASGPNYGYTF. This chain links TRBV28 with TRBJ1-2; D is ambiguous. V lost 8 bases, J lost 2 bases, and 6 bases lay in between. Germline V gene sequence: CDR1 MDHEN, CDR2 SYDVKM. There are 11 residues in the CDR3.

The chain is built from TRBV7-9 and TRBJ1-3; unclear D gene. Trimming left V 3 bases short and J 0 bases short, with 3 bases between. The length of the CDR3 is 13 residues. Germline-derived CDR1 and CDR2 are SEHNR and FQNEAQ (reference sequence). Here the CDR3 DNA reads TGTGCCAGCAGCTTGGGCTCTGGAAACACCATATATTTT. Translating it yields CASSLGSGNTIYF.

The chain has TRBV2 and TRBJ2-1; TRBD2 agrees at 10 bases. The CDR3 is 12 residues long. From germline, CDR1 is SNHLY and CDR2 FYNNEI. CDR3 amino acids: CTSGGARGEQFF. DNA for the CDR3: TGTACAAGCGGGGGGGCAAGAGGTGAGCAGTTCTTC.

The gene calls are TRBV4-3 and TRBJ1-1, with D perhaps matching TRBD1 (5 bases). Germline V CDR1 and CDR2: LGHNA, YSLEER. The CDR3 extends over 13 amino acids. V lost 0 bases and J lost 9, with 11 bases in between. The CDR3 here is CASSQDGARKAFF. CDR3 bases: TGCGCCAGCAGCCAAGATGGGGCAAGAAAAGCTTTCTTT.